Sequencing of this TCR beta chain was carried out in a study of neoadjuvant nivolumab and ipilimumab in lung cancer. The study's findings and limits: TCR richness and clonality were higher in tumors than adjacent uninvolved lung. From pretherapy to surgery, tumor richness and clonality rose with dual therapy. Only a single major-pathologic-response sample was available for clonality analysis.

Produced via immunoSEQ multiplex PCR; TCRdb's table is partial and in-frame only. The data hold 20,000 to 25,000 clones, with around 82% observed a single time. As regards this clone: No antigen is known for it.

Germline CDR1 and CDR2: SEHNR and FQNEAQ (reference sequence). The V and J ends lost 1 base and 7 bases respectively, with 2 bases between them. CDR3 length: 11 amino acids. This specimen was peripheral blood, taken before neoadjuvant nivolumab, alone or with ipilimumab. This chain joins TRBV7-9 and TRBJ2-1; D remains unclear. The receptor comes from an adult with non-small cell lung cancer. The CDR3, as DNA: TGTGCCAGCAGCTTAGTGAATGAGCAGTTCTTC. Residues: CASSLVNEQFF. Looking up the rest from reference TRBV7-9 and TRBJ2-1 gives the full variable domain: DTGVSQNPRHKITKRGQNVTFRCDPISEHNRLYWYRQTLGQGPEFLTYFQNEAQLEKSRLLSDRFSAERPKGSFSTLEIQRTEQGDSAMYLCASSLVNEQFFGPGTRLTVL.